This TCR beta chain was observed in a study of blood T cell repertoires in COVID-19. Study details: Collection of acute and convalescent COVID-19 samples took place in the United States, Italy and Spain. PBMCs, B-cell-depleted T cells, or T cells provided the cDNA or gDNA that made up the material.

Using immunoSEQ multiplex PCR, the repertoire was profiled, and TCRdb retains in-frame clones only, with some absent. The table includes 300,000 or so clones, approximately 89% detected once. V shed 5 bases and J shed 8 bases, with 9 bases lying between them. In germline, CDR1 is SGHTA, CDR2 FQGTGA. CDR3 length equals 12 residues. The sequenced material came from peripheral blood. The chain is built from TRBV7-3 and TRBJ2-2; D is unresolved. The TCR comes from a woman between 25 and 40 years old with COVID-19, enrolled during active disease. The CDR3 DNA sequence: TGTGCCAGCAGCGCCCAGAGGGGGGAGCTGTTTTTT. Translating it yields CASSAQRGELFF.